The rows below give T cell receptor beta chains drawn from one sample of a study of blood T cell dynamics during melanoma immunotherapy. Produced via immunoSEQ multiplex PCR; TCRdb's table is partial and in-frame only. The sample holds 13,000 to 15,000 clones, 80% to 95% seen once. Sequenced material: blood, taken from a patient treated with checkpoint blockade. Receptors originate from a human donor with melanoma. The CDR3 runs from the conserved cysteine through the conserved F or W. The order of the fields is J gene, D gene, V gene, CDR3 protein, CDR3 DNA. D genes are given only for firm matches.

>TRBJ1-5|TRBD1|TRBV7-2
CASSYGTVNQPQHF
TGTGCCAGCAGCTACGGGACAGTCAATCAGCCCCAGCATTTT
>TRBJ1-1|TRBD1|TRBV19
CASSIGRGTENTEAFF
TGTGCCAGTAGTATTGGAAGAGGGACAGAGAACACTGAAGCTTTCTTT
>TRBJ1-4|TRBD1|TRBV14
CASSQWTGQKNEKLFF
TGTGCCAGCAGCCAATGGACGGGACAGAAAAATGAAAAACTGTTTTTT
>TRBJ1-1|NA|TRBV5-1
CASRAGGNTEAFF
TGCGCCAGCCGTGCCGGAGGGAACACTGAAGCTTTCTTT
>TRBJ2-3|NA|TRBV5-5
CASSLVVGLTDTQYF
TGTGCCAGCAGCTTGGTGGTGGGACTCACAGATACGCAGTATTTT
>TRBJ2-7|NA|TRBV6-5
CASSYLAGRPYEQYF
TGTGCCAGCAGTTACTTGGCAGGTAGACCCTACGAGCAGTACTTC
>TRBJ2-3|TRBD2|TRBV7-9
CASSPRLAGAGDTQYF
TGTGCCAGCAGCCCCCGGCTAGCGGGAGCCGGCGATACGCAGTATTTT
>TRBJ1-1|NA|TRBV15
CATSRAGVSTEAFF
TGTGCCACCAGCAGGGCGGGGGTAAGCACTGAAGCTTTCTTT
>TRBJ2-5|NA|TRBV18
CASSRDSAGTQYF
TGTGCCAGCTCTCGGGACTCCGCGGGGACCCAGTACTTC
>TRBJ1-1|NA|TRBV6-6
CASSPRRMNTEAFF
TGTGCCAGCAGTCCCCGCCGGATGAACACTGAAGCTTTCTTT
>TRBJ2-7|TRBD2|TRBV19
CASSMYRGGTSGYEQYF
TGTGCCAGTAGTATGTATAGGGGGGGGACTAGCGGATACGAGCAGTACTTC